This T cell receptor (beta chain) derives from a study of blood T cell repertoires in COVID-19. Study-level information: Collection of acute and convalescent COVID-19 samples took place in the United States, Italy and Spain. PBMCs, B-cell-depleted T cells, or T cells were the source of the cDNA or gDNA that made up the material.

Authors' methods: It was from reference gene primer amplification that nucleated cell counts were estimated. The protocol was immunoSEQ multiplex PCR, while the TCRdb copy is restricted to in-frame clones and leaves out a portion. The D gene and trimming were derived from the DNA, and the V and J assignments and clone size from that table. The sample shows roughly 500,000 clones, 70% to 90% of them seen only once. V was trimmed by 4 bases and J by 7 bases, leaving 16 bases between them. Germline V gene lookup returns CDR1 MDHEN and CDR2 SYDVKM. The CDR3 has 14 residues. The sample consisted of peripheral blood. The V call is TRBV28, the J call TRBJ1-1; TRBD1 is a possible D gene (6 bases). This TCR came from a human donor in a cohort sampled during active COVID-19. Here the CDR3 reads CASSSPGETDEAFF. Written as DNA, the CDR3 is TGTGCCAGCAGTTCGCCAGGGGAAACCGATGAAGCTTTCTTT.